This T cell receptor beta chain stems from a study of graft-versus-host responses after intestinal transplantation. As for the study in general: Induction using anti-thymocyte globulin, followed by tacrolimus and steroids for two to three years, was given to all recipients.

Generated by immunoSEQ multiplex PCR, the TCRdb table keeps only in-frame clones and is missing some. Of more than 20,000 clones listed, around 78% are singletons. V was pared by 4 bases and J by 1 base, with 13 bases between. Germline V gives CDR1 SNHLY, CDR2 FYNNEI. The CDR3 runs 15 residues. The chain links TRBV2 to TRBJ1-1; a weak D match, TRBD1 (6 bases). The receptor was derived from a human patient who received an intestinal transplant, so some T cells may come from the graft donor. The sequences come from PBMCs, collected 28 days after intestinal transplant. CDR3 loop: CASSVYGTSNTEAFF. Here the CDR3 DNA reads TGTGCCAGCAGTGTATACGGGACATCGAACACTGAAGCTTTCTTT.